The source of this T cell receptor (beta chain) is a study of CD8 T cells in ankylosing spondylitis. The germline CDR1 and CDR2 sequences are SGDLS and YYNGEE. With 4 bases removed from V and 9 bases from J, the gap between germline ends came to 11 bases. The CDR3 covers 12 residues. Many counts were recorded for this clonotype. Each CDR3 protein gets one entry after TCRdb re-called the 5' RACE reads with MiXCR. The sample contains tens of thousands of distinct CDR3 sequences, just under 4% of which appear only once. The sequenced material came from blood, either unsorted or a sorted T cell fraction (not recorded which). This receptor was obtained from a female donor with ankylosing spondylitis or in good health (not recorded which). V gene TRBV9 combines with J gene TRBJ2-1; perhaps TRBD1 as D (6 bases). The CDR3 loop reads CASSPTGTEQFF. As DNA, the CDR3 is TGTGCCAGCAGCCCTACAGGGACTGAGCAGTTCTTC.